The rows below give T cell receptor beta chains drawn from one sample of a study of Graves' ophthalmopathy and Graves' hyperthyroidism. One entry per CDR3 protein results from TCRdb running MiXCR on the multiplex PCR reads. The sample comprises around 1.1 million distinct CDR3 sequences, less than 45% of which are singletons, and over 8.5% rests with the top ten. Sample: peripheral blood or thyroid tissue (not recorded which). These receptors all come from an adult man with Graves' hyperthyroidism. Both conserved end residues are part of each CDR3. D genes are given only for firm matches. For some rows the clone size is stated as once, few or many, or as a class when expanded; others skip it.

clone_size	d_call	j_call	v_call	cdr3_aa
many	.	TRBJ2-7	TRBV7-9	CASSLSTSRHEQYF
.	TRBD2	TRBJ2-7	TRBV12-3/TRBV12-4	CASSFGLGGEYEQYF
many	TRBD1	TRBJ1-1	TRBV7-8	CASSLAVTGALMNTEAFF
many	TRBD1	TRBJ1-1	TRBV2	CAAGGTEAFF
.	TRBD1	TRBJ2-2	TRBV2	CASSRSGTGTAGELFF
few	.	TRBJ1-1	TRBV5-5	CASSLVPGQKTTEAFF
.	.	TRBJ1-6	TRBV10-3	CASSYFNTANSLLHF
few	.	TRBJ2-7	TRBV7-9	CASSLSIAFGEQYF
many	TRBD1	TRBJ2-2	TRBV10-3	CAIRRDRGNTGELFF
many	.	TRBJ2-7	TRBV5-1	CASSREGVEQYF
.	.	TRBJ2-5	TRBV20-1	CSARDSRGQETQYF
few	.	TRBJ2-7	TRBV6-5	CALRGQGLDEQYF
few	.	TRBJ2-2	TRBV2	CASSPRGRDTGELFF
.	.	TRBJ1-4	TRBV9	CASSRGEDEKLFF
many	.	TRBJ2-2	TRBV29-1	CSVERITTGELFF
few	.	TRBJ2-5	TRBV7-9	CASSLEQRETQYF
many	.	TRBJ2-7	TRBV20-1	CSARPDTSNYEQYF
.	.	TRBJ1-4	TRBV7-9	CASSLGRRENEKLFF
.	TRBD1	TRBJ1-4	TRBV9	CASSATGIDREGKLFF
.	TRBD2	TRBJ2-7	TRBV14	CASSQDRSGALREQYF
.	.	TRBJ1-2	TRBV5-6	CASSFVTFAGYTF
.	TRBD1	TRBJ1-2	TRBV29-1	CSVGGRGTGHYGYTF
few	TRBD1	TRBJ2-7	TRBV3-1	CASSQLTGGSAHEQYF
many	.	TRBJ1-6	TRBV14	CASSQEGYSPLHF
many	TRBD1	TRBJ2-7	TRBV7-9	CASSSTGAYYEQYF
.	.	TRBJ2-7	TRBV19	CASSGWSGTHGYEQYF
.	TRBD1	TRBJ1-5	TRBV20-1	CSARLGQAPRASNQPQHF
few	.	TRBJ2-5	TRBV20-1	CSATAGGANQYF
.	.	TRBJ2-7	TRBV10-3	CAISFGVTYEQYF
few	TRBD1	TRBJ2-7	TRBV19	CASSFSTGAYEQYF
few	.	TRBJ2-7	TRBV7-9	CASSQDPQGTRWAEQYF
.	TRBD1	TRBJ2-1	TRBV10-3	CAIRSTGGRPYNEQFF
many	TRBD1	TRBJ1-2	TRBV7-9	CASSRGRTGDYGYTF
many	.	TRBJ1-2	TRBV29-1	CSVEDREPGGYTF
many	TRBD1	TRBJ1-2	TRBV28	CASRNRGRWGYTF
few	TRBD1	TRBJ2-7	TRBV14	CASSVDRGPSSYEQYF